The 21 T cell receptor beta chains in this list originate from one sample, sequenced in a study of cytomegalovirus exposure and HLA in healthy donors. 13 Jbeta primers and 60 Vbeta primers were used for the PCR. Profiled with immunoSEQ multiplex PCR; TCRdb holds only in-frame clones, not every one. The sample includes 170,000 or so clones, around three quarters of them seen just once. The sequenced sample was PBMCs. These receptors were taken from a boy aged 5 to 17 in good health and CMV-seronegative.

The V call is TRBV5-4, the J call TRBJ2-5; perhaps TRBD2 as D (6 bases). The J call may be mistaken, given a closer DNA end match to TRBJ2-7. Germline assignment: CDR1 SGHNT and CDR2 YYREEE (reference sequence). The CDR3 is made up of 16 amino acids. CDR3 region: CASSLEASAAAYEQYF. In DNA form, the CDR3 reads TGTGCCAGCAGCTTAGAGGCTAGCGCAGCTGCCTACGAGCAGTACTTC.

Only one count was recorded for this clone. J is TRBJ2-3 and V is TRBV5-4; tentatively, D is TRBD1 (6 bases). Trimming shortened V by 6 bases and J by 6 bases, and 14 bases separated the two germline ends. This CDR3 region has 13 residues. Germline CDR1 reads SGHNT; CDR2 reads YYREEE (reference sequence). CDR3 sequence: CASTRRGKDTQYF. CDR3 DNA: TGTGCCAGCACCCGTAGGGGGAAGGATACGCAGTATTTT.

This clone was seen once. The chain has TRBV30 and TRBJ1-6, with 9 positions matching TRBD1. Germline values: CDR1 GTSNPN, CDR2 SVGIG (reference sequence). This CDR3 contains 15 residues. V dropped 2 bases and J dropped 5; count of bases not matched to a gene: 4. As DNA, the CDR3 is TGTGCCTGGAGTCGTGGGGACAGGGATAATTCACCCCTCCACTTT. This codes for CAWSRGDRDNSPLHF.

The J gene is TRBJ1-2, the V gene TRBV9; 10 bases fit TRBD1. CDR3 length: 17 amino acids. The J segment lost 3 bases and the V segment lost 3 bases, leaving 11 bases of the junction unmatched. Germline-derived CDR1 and CDR2 are SGDLS and YYNGEE. The CDR3 protein is CASSAVSRDRGYYGYTF. The CDR3 DNA follows: TGTGCCAGCAGCGCCGTCTCCCGGGACAGGGGTTACTATGGCTACACCTTC.

The chain joins TRBV28 to TRBJ1-1; TRBD1 aligns across 8 bases. The CDR3 totals 15 residues. CDR1 and CDR2 from the germline V gene are MDHEN and SYDVKM. V shed 6 bases, J shed 5 bases, and the junction held 11 bases outside the gene matches. CDR3 DNA: TGTGCCAGCAGCTTTTATCGGACAGGGAAGACTGAAGCTTTCTTT. Translation gives CASSFYRTGKTEAFF.

The J gene is TRBJ2-1, the V gene TRBV4-3; D is perhaps TRBD2 (6 bases). Trimming took off 6 bases at V and 3 bases at J, with 15 bases between the two ends. Per germline, CDR1 LGHNA and CDR2 YSLEER. This CDR3 is built from 15 residues. CDR3 amino acids: CASSRLPGDYNEQFF. CDR3 nucleotides: TGCGCCAGCAGTCGTCTACCGGGGGACTACAATGAGCAGTTCTTC.

The sample holds a few counts of this clone. The genes are TRBV5-8 and TRBJ2-7; D gene unclear. This CDR3 contains 11 residues. With 2 bases removed from V and 4 bases from J, the gap between germline ends came to 4 bases. Per the germline V gene, CDR1 is SGHTS and CDR2 is YDEGEE. For the CDR3, the DNA is TGTGCCAGCAGCTTCGGTTACGAGCAGTACTTC. This sequence encodes CASSFGYEQYF. Full variable domain (outside the CDR3, taken from reference TRBV5-8 and TRBJ2-7): EAGVTQSPTHLIKTRGQQATLRCSPISGHTSVYWYQQALGLGLQFLLWYDEGEERNRGNFPPRFSGRQFPNYSSELNVNALELEDSALYLCASSFGYEQYFGPGTRLTVT.

This clone was picked up one time. This sequence joins TRBV27 and TRBJ1-1; the D gene is possibly TRBD1 (6 bases). V shed 3 bases and J shed 4 bases, with 9 bases lying between them. CDR3 length: 13 amino acids. Per the germline V gene, CDR1 is MNHEY and CDR2 is SMNVEV (reference sequence). The CDR3 nucleotides read TGTGCCAGCAGTTTTGGGGGCCCCACTGAAGCTTTCTTT. Its protein is CASSFGGPTEAFF.

In this sample, this clone turned up a few times. This rearrangement joins TRBV5-8 to TRBJ2-7, with 12 bases that match TRBD1. The germline CDR1 and CDR2 sequences are SGHTS and YDEGEE. The CDR3 has 14 residues. V was pared by 4 bases and J by 4 bases, with 3 bases of the junction left unmatched. The CDR3 sequence: CASSRDRGLYEQYF. In DNA, the CDR3 is TGTGCCAGCAGCCGGGACAGGGGGCTATACGAGCAGTACTTC. Full variable domain (remainder filled in from reference TRBV5-8 and TRBJ2-7): EAGVTQSPTHLIKTRGQQATLRCSPISGHTSVYWYQQALGLGLQFLLWYDEGEERNRGNFPPRFSGRQFPNYSSELNVNALELEDSALYLCASSRDRGLYEQYFGPGTRLTVT.

The CDR3 loop reads CASSIQTGTYGYTF. The CDR3 DNA follows: TGTGCCAGTAGTATACAGACAGGGACCTATGGCTACACCTTC. This chain links TRBV19 with TRBJ1-2; 7 nucleotides align to TRBD1. This CDR3 is 14 amino acids long. Germline loops: CDR1 LNHDA, CDR2 SQIVND (reference sequence). The junction had 4 bases not matched to a gene; V was cut back by 2 bases and J by 4 bases.

The J gene is TRBJ2-3, the V gene TRBV15; D might be TRBD1 (6 bases). The CDR3 runs 14 residues. The V end lost 8 bases, the J end lost 0 bases, and 12 bases lay between the germline ends. In germline, CDR1 is LNHNV, CDR2 YYDKDF (reference sequence). CDR3 sequence: CATAQGTSTDTQYF. The CDR3 DNA sequence: TGTGCCACCGCACAGGGTACTAGCACAGATACGCAGTATTTT.

V gene TRBV21-1 combines with J gene TRBJ2-7; TRBD2, the D gene given by the table, was not confirmed from the DNA. TRBV21-1 is a listed pseudogene. The CDR3 loop spans 18 amino acids. The CDR3 DNA is TGTGCCAGCAGCAACCCCAATTTTAGCGGGAGGCCTAGCTACGAGCAGTACTTC. This sequence encodes CASSNPNFSGRPSYEQYF.

The V and J genes are TRBV5-4 and TRBJ2-7, with D perhaps TRBD2 (6 bases). The germline CDR1 and CDR2 sequences are SGHNT and YYREEE (reference sequence). The length of the CDR3 is 16 residues. V dropped 4 bases and J dropped 0 bases, with 17 bases sitting between them. The CDR3 loop is CASSPEASDYSYEQYF. CDR3 DNA sequence: TGTGCCAGCAGCCCGGAGGCTAGCGATTACTCCTACGAGCAGTACTTC.

The rearrangement uses TRBV7-6 and TRBJ1-3, with a tentative D call TRBD1 (5 bases). V lost 2 bases to trimming and J lost 2 bases, with 16 bases between them. This CDR3 comprises 17 residues. The V gene's germline CDR1 is SGHVS and CDR2 FNYEAQ. Here the CDR3 reads CASSLMQGGVAGNTIYF. The CDR3 DNA reads TGTGCCAGCAGCTTAATGCAAGGAGGGGTCGCTGGAAACACCATATATTTT.

The chain joins TRBV19 to TRBJ2-1; 8 bases align to TRBD2. The CDR3 loop spans 15 amino acids. The ends lost 6 bases at V and 5 bases at J; junction bases unmatched: 9. Germline-derived CDR1 and CDR2 are LNHDA and SQIVND (reference sequence). The CDR3 spells CASREGGLGNNEQFF. CDR3 DNA: TGTGCCAGTAGGGAGGGGGGACTAGGAAACAATGAGCAGTTCTTC.

This rearrangement joins TRBV10-1 to TRBJ2-2, with TRBD1 identical over 9 bases. CDR1 is WNHNN, CDR2 SYGVQD, per germline (reference sequence). The J segment lost 1 base and the V segment lost 2 bases, leaving 5 bases of the junction unmatched. The CDR3 consists of 17 residues. CDR3 sequence (DNA): TGCGCCAGCAGTGAGCACCCGGGACAGGGGAACACCGGGGAGCTGTTTTTT. Translating gives CASSEHPGQGNTGELFF.

The V and J genes are TRBV4-1 and TRBJ1-1; 8 bases line up with TRBD1. The V segment lost 3 bases and the J segment 4 bases; nucleotides outside the gene matches: 4. This CDR3 has 14 amino acids. In germline, CDR1 is MGHRA, CDR2 YSYEKL. For the CDR3, the DNA is TGCGCCAGCAGCCACCTCGACAGGGGCACTGAAGCTTTCTTT. The encoded protein is CASSHLDRGTEAFF.

This chain joins TRBV19 and TRBJ2-1, with D possibly matching TRBD1 (7 bases). Deletions cut 9 bases from V and 0 bases from J, with 15 bases between. The germline V gene encodes CDR1 LNHDA and CDR2 SQIVND (reference sequence). This CDR3 comprises 15 residues. CDR3 nucleotides: TGTGCCAGCACCCTCCAGGGGGGCTCCTACAATGAGCAGTTCTTC. The encoded protein is CASTLQGGSYNEQFF.

The J gene is TRBJ2-5, the V gene TRBV12-5; no clear D gene. CDR1 LGHNT and CDR2 FRNRAP come from the germline V gene. This CDR3 comprises 17 residues. Trimming left V 1 base short and J 5 bases short, with 20 bases between. CDR3 in amino acids: CASGLGSYQEPRETQYF. For the CDR3, the DNA is TGTGCTAGTGGTTTGGGGTCTTATCAAGAACCACGGGAGACCCAGTACTTC.

V usage is TRBV7-2 and J usage is TRBJ1-1; D is possibly TRBD1 (6 bases). Germline V gives CDR1 SGHTA, CDR2 FQGNSA. The CDR3 consists of 17 residues. Trimming left V 2 bases short and J 1 base short, with 17 bases between. The CDR3 reads CASSLQEQGRRNTEAFF. CDR3 nucleotides: TGTGCCAGCAGCTTACAGGAACAGGGACGGAGGAACACTGAAGCTTTCTTT. Based on the CDR3 plus reference TRBV7-2 and TRBJ1-1, the full variable domain is GAGVSQSPSNKVTEKGKDVELRCDPISGHTALYWYRQSLGQGLEFLIYFQGNSAPDKSGLPSDRFSAERTGGSVSTLTIQRTQQEDSAVYLCASSLQEQGRRNTEAFFGQGTRLTVV.

This clone was observed a single time. The V and J genes are TRBV7-3 and TRBJ2-2, with 9 nucleotides matching TRBD2. Germline assignment: CDR1 SGHTA and CDR2 FQGTGA. The CDR3 length is 17 residues. V shed 1 base and J 4 bases; nucleotides not matched to a gene: 7. This chain's CDR3 is CASSLNGGAGGTGELFF. The CDR3 DNA is TGTGCCAGCAGCTTAAATGGAGGAGCGGGGGGCACCGGGGAGCTGTTTTTT.